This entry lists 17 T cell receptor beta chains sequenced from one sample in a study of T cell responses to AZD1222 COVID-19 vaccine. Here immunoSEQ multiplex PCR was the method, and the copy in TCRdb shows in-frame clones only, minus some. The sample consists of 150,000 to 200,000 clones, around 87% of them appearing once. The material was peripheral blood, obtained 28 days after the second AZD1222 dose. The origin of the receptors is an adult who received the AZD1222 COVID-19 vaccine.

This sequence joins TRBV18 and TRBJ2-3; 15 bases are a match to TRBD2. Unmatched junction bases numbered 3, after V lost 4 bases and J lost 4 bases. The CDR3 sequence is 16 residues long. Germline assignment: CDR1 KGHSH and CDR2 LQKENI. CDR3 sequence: CASSLGTSGGSDTQYF. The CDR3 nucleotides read TGTGCCAGCTCACTGGGGACTAGCGGGGGGTCAGATACGCAGTATTTT.

The CDR3 nucleotides read TGCGCCAGCAGCCCGGAAACAGGGTCAAACAAAGGAAACACCATATATTTT. Its translation is CASSPETGSNKGNTIYF. The V gene is TRBV5-1, the J gene TRBJ1-3, with a weak D call TRBD1 (6 bases). This CDR3 comprises 17 residues. Trimming left V 4 bases short and J 4 bases short, with 21 bases between. The germline gives CDR1 SGHRS, CDR2 YFSETQ. The full variable domain, with the rest looked up from reference TRBV5-1 and TRBJ1-3, is KAGVTQTPRYLIKTRGQQVTLSCSPISGHRSVSWYQQTPGQGLQFLFEYFSETQRNKGNFPGRFSGRQFSNSRSEMNVSTLELGDSALYLCASSPETGSNKGNTIYFGEGSWLTVV.

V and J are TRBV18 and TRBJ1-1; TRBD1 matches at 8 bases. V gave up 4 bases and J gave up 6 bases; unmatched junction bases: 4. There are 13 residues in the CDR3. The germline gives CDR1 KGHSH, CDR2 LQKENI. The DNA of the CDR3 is TGTGCCAGCTCACAGGACAGGGCCTCTGAAGCTTTCTTT. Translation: CASSQDRASEAFF.

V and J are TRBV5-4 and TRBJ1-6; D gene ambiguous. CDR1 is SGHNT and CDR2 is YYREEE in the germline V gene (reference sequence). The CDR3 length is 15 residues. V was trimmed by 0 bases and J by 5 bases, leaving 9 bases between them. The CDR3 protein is CASSLGGPDNSPLHF. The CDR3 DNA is TGTGCCAGCAGCTTGGGAGGACCGGATAATTCACCCCTCCACTTT.

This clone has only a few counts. The CDR3 is CASSIWGAPEAFF. The CDR3, as DNA: TGTGCCAGTAGTATATGGGGGGCCCCTGAAGCTTTCTTT. This chain connects TRBV19 to TRBJ1-1, with D possibly matching TRBD1 (6 bases). Trimming pared 2 bases from V and 6 bases from J, leaving 10 bases between. CDR1 and CDR2 (germline): LNHDA, SQIVND (reference sequence). The CDR3 contains 13 residues.

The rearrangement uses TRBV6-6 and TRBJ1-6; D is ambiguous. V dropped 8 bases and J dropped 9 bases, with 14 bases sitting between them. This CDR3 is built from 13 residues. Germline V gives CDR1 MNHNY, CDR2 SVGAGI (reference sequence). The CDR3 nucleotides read TGTGCCAGCCAAACGCCGGCGGTTTCACCCCTCCACTTT. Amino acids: CASQTPAVSPLHF.

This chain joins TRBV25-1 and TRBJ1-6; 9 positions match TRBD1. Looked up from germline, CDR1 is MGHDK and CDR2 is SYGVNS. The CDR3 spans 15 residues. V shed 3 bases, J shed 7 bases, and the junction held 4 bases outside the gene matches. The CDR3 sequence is CASSELGQGNSPLHF. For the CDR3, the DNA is TGTGCCAGCAGTGAGCTTGGACAGGGGAATTCACCCCTCCACTTT.

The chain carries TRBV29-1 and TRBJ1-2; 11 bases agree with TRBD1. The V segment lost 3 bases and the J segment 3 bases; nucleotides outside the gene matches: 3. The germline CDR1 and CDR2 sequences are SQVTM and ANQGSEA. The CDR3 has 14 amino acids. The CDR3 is CSVDGTGGHYGYTF. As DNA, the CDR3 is TGCAGCGTTGATGGGACAGGGGGGCACTATGGCTACACCTTC.

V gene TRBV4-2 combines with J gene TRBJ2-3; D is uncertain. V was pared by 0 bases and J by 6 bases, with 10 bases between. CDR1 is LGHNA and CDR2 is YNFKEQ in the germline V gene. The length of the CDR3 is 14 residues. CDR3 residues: CASSQEQARDTQYF. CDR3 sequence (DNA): TGTGCCAGCAGCCAAGAGCAGGCCAGGGATACGCAGTATTTT.

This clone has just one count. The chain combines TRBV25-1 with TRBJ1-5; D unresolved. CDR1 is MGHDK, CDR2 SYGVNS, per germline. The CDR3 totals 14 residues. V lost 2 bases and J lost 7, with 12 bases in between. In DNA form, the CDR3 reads TGTGCCAGCAGTGAAGGAGGAAGGGAACAGCCCCAGCATTTT. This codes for CASSEGGREQPQHF.

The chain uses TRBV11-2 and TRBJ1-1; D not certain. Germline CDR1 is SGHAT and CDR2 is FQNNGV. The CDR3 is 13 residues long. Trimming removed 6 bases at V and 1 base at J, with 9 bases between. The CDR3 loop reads CASRSDGNTEAFF. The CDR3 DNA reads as TGTGCCAGCAGGTCCGACGGGAACACTGAAGCTTTCTTT. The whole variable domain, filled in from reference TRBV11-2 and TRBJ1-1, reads EAGVAQSPRYKIIEKRQSVAFWCNPISGHATLYWYQQILGQGPKLLIQFQNNGVVDDSQLPKDRFSAERLKGVDSTLKIQPAKLEDSAVYLCASRSDGNTEAFFGQGTRLTVV.

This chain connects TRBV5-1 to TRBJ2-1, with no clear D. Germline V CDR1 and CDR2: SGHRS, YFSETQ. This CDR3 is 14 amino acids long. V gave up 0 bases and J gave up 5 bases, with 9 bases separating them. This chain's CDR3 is CASSLAWTNNEQFF. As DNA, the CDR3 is TGCGCCAGCAGCTTGGCTTGGACGAACAATGAGCAGTTCTTC.

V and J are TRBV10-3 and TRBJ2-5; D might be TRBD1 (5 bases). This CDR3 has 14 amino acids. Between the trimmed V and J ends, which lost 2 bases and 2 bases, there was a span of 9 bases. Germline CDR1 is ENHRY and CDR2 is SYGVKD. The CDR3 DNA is TGTGCCATCAGTGAGCAGGCAGGGCAAGAGACCCAGTACTTC. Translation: CAISEQAGQETQYF.

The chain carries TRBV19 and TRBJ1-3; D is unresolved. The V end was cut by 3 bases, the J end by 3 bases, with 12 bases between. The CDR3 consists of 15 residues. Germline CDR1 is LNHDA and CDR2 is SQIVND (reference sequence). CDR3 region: CASSIGPRGGNTIYF. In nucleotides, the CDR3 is TGTGCCAGTAGTATTGGGCCCCGAGGTGGAAACACCATATATTTT.

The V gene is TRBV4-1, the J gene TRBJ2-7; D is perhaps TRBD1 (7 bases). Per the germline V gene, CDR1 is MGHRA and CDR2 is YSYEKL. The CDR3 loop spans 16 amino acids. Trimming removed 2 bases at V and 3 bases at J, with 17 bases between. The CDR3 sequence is CASSQPGGTVGYEQYF. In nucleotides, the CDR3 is TGCGCCAGCAGCCAACCCGGCGGGACAGTGGGCTACGAGCAGTACTTC.

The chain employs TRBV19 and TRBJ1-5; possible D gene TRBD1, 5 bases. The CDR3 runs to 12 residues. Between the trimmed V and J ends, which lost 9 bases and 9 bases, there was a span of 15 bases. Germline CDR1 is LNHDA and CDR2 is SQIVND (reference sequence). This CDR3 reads CASSTPGRPQHF. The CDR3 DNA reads TGTGCCAGCTCAACCCCGGGGCGGCCCCAGCATTTT.

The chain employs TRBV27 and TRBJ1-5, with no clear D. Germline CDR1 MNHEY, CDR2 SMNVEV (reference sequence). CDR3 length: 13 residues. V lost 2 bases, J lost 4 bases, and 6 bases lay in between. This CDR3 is CASSLSWNQPQHF. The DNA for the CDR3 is TGTGCCAGCAGTTTAAGTTGGAATCAGCCCCAGCATTTT.